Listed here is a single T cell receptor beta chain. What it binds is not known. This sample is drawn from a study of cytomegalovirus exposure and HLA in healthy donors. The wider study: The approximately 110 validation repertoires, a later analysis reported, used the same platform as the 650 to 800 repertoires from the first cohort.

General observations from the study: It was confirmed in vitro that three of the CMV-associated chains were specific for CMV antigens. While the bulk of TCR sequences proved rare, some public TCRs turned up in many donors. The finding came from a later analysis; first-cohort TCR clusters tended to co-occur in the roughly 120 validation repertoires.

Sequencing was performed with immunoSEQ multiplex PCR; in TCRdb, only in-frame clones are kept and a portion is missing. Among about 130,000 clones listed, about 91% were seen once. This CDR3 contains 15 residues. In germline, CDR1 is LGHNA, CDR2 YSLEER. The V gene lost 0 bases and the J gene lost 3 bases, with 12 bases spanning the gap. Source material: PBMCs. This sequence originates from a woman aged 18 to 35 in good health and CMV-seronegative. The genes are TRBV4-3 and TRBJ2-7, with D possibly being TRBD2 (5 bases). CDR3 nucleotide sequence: TGCGCCAGCAGCCAAGAGAGAAGCGGTAACTACGAGCAGTACTTC. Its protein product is CASSQERSGNYEQYF.